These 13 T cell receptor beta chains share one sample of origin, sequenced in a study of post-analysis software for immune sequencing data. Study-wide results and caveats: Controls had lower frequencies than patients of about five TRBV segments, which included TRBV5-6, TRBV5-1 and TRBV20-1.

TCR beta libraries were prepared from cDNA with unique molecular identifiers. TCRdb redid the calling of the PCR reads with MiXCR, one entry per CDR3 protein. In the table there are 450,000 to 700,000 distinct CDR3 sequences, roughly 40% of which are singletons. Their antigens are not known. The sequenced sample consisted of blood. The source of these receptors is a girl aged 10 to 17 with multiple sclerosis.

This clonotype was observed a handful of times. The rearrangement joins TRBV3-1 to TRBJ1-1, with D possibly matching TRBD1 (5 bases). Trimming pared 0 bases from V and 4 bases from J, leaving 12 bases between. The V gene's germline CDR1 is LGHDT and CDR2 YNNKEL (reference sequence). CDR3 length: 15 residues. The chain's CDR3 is CASSQDWGWGTEAFF. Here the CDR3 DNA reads TGTGCCAGCAGCCAAGATTGGGGCTGGGGCACTGAAGCTTTCTTT. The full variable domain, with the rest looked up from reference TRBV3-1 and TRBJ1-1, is DTAVSQTPKYLVTQMGNDKSIKCEQNLGHDTMYWYKQDSKKFLKIMFSYNNKELIINETVPNRFSPKSPDKAHLNLHINSLELGDSAVYFCASSQDWGWGTEAFFGQGTRLTVV.

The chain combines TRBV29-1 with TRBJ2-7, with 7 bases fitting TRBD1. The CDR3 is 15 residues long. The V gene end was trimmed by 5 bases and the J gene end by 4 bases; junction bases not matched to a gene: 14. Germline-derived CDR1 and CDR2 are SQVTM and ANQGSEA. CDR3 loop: CSVSPGDRGNYEQYF. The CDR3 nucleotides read TGCAGCGTTAGTCCCGGGGACAGAGGGAATTACGAGCAGTACTTC.

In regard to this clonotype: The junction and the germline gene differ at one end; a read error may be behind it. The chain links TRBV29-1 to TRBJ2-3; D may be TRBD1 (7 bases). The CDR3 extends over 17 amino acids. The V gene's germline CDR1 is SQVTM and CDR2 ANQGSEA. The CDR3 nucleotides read TGCAGCGTTGAAGATCGCTATGGGACAGCGGGCACAGATATGCAGTATTTT. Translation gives CSVEDRYGTAGTDMQYF.

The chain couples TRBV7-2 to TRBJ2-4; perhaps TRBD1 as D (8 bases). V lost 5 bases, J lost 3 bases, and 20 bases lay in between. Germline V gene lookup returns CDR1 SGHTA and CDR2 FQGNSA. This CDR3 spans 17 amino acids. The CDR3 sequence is CASSPRQGREGKNIQYF. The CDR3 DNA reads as TGTGCCAGCAGCCCCCGACAGGGGAGGGAAGGCAAAAACATTCAGTACTTC.

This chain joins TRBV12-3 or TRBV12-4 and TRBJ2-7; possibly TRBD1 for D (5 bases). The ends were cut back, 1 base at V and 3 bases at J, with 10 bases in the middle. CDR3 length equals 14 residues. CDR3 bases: TGTGCCAGCAGTTTAGGTGTCAGGGTCTACGAGCAGTACTTC. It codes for CASSLGVRVYEQYF.

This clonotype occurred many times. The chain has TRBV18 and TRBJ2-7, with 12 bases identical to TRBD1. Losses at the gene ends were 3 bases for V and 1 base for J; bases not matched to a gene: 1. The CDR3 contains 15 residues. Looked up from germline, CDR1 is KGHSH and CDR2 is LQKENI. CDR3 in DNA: TGTGCCAGCTCACCGGGACAGGGGGCTTCCTACGAGCAGTACTTC. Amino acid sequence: CASSPGQGASYEQYF.

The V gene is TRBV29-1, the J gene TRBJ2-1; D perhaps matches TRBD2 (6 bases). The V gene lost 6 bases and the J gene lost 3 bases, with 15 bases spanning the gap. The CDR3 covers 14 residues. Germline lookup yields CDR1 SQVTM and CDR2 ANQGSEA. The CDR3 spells CSVLTPRGYNEQFF. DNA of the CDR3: TGCAGCGTCCTAACCCCGCGGGGCTACAATGAGCAGTTCTTC.

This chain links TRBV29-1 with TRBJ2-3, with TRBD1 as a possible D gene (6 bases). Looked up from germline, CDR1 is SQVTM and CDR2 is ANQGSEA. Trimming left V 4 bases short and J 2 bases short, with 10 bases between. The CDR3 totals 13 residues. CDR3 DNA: TGCAGCGTTGTGGGACATCTCACAGATACGCAGTATTTT. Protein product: CSVVGHLTDTQYF.

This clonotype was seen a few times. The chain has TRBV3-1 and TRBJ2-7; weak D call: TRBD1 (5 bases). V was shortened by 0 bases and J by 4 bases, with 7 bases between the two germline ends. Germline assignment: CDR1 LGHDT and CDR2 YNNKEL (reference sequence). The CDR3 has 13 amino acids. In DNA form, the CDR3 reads TGTGCCAGCAGCCAAGAACAGGATTACGAGCAGTACTTC. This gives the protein CASSQEQDYEQYF.

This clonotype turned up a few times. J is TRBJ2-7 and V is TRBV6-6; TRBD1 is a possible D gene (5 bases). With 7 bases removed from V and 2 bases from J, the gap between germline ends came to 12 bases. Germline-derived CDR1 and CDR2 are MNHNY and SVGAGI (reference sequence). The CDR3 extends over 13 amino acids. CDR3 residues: CASKSGNPYEQYF. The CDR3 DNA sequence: TGTGCCAGCAAGTCAGGGAACCCCTACGAGCAGTACTTC.

CDR3 nucleotide sequence: TGTGCCAGCAGTACCCGGGGAACCTCCTACAATGAGCAGTTCTTC. Residues: CASSTRGTSYNEQFF. J is TRBJ2-1 and V is TRBV6-6; maybe TRBD2 (5 bases). CDR3 length: 15 residues. Germline CDR1 is MNHNY and CDR2 is SVGAGI (reference sequence). Deletions cut 5 bases from V and 0 bases from J, with 11 bases between.

The DNA for the CDR3 is TGTGCCAGCAGCTTTCCCCTGGGGCGGGAGGGCCTCGAGACCCAGTACTTC. Encoded protein: CASSFPLGREGLETQYF. The V gene is TRBV7-8, the J gene TRBJ2-7; 9 bases are a match to TRBD2. With the DNA end fitting TRBJ2-5 better, the J assignment may be wrong. Looked up from germline, CDR1 is SGHVS and CDR2 is FQNEAQ. The CDR3 spans 17 residues.

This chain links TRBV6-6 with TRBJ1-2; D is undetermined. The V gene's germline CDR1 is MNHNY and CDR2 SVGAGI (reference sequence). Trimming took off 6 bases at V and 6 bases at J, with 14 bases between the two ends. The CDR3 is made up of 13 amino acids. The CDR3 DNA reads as TGTGCCAGCAGGGTGACTAGCCGACATGGCTACACCTTC. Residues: CASRVTSRHGYTF.